This T cell receptor (beta chain) was sequenced during a study of cytomegalovirus exposure and HLA in healthy donors. Trimming cost V 6 bases and J 1 base, with 13 bases left between them. CDR1 is KGHSH and CDR2 is LQKENI in the germline V gene. This CDR3 comprises 14 residues. A multiplex PCR was run with 60 Vbeta primers and 13 Jbeta primers. Sequencing was performed with immunoSEQ multiplex PCR; in TCRdb, only in-frame clones are kept and a portion is missing. Among some 130,000 clones listed, around 75% were seen once. The chain links TRBV18 to TRBJ2-7; D is possibly TRBD1 (6 bases). The TCR was taken from a man aged 25 to 40 in good health and CMV-seronegative. The sequenced sample was PBMCs. CDR3 sequence (DNA): TGTGCCAGCTCCTCATCGACAGGATCCTACGAGCAGTACTTC. Protein sequence: CASSSSTGSYEQYF.